This T cell receptor (beta chain) was obtained from a study of T cells expressing NK-cell markers. TCRdb reprocessed the 5' RACE reads, keeping one entry per CDR3 protein, no DNA. The clone table shows a few hundred thousand distinct CDR3 sequences, with the ten largest holding around 5.3%. The clonotype comes from a man aged 18-75 years in good health. Sequences were obtained from blood T cells: a sorted CD56 or NKG2C T cell subset, CD4+ or CD8+ T cells, or bulk PBMC T cells (not recorded which).

Here the CDR3 reads CASSLAPRGGADNEQFF. The gene calls are TRBV5-1 and TRBJ2-1; TCRdb proposes TRBD1, but this gene call is untestable without DNA. Germline V lookup: CDR1 SGHRS, CDR2 YFSETQ. The CDR3 sequence is 17 residues long.